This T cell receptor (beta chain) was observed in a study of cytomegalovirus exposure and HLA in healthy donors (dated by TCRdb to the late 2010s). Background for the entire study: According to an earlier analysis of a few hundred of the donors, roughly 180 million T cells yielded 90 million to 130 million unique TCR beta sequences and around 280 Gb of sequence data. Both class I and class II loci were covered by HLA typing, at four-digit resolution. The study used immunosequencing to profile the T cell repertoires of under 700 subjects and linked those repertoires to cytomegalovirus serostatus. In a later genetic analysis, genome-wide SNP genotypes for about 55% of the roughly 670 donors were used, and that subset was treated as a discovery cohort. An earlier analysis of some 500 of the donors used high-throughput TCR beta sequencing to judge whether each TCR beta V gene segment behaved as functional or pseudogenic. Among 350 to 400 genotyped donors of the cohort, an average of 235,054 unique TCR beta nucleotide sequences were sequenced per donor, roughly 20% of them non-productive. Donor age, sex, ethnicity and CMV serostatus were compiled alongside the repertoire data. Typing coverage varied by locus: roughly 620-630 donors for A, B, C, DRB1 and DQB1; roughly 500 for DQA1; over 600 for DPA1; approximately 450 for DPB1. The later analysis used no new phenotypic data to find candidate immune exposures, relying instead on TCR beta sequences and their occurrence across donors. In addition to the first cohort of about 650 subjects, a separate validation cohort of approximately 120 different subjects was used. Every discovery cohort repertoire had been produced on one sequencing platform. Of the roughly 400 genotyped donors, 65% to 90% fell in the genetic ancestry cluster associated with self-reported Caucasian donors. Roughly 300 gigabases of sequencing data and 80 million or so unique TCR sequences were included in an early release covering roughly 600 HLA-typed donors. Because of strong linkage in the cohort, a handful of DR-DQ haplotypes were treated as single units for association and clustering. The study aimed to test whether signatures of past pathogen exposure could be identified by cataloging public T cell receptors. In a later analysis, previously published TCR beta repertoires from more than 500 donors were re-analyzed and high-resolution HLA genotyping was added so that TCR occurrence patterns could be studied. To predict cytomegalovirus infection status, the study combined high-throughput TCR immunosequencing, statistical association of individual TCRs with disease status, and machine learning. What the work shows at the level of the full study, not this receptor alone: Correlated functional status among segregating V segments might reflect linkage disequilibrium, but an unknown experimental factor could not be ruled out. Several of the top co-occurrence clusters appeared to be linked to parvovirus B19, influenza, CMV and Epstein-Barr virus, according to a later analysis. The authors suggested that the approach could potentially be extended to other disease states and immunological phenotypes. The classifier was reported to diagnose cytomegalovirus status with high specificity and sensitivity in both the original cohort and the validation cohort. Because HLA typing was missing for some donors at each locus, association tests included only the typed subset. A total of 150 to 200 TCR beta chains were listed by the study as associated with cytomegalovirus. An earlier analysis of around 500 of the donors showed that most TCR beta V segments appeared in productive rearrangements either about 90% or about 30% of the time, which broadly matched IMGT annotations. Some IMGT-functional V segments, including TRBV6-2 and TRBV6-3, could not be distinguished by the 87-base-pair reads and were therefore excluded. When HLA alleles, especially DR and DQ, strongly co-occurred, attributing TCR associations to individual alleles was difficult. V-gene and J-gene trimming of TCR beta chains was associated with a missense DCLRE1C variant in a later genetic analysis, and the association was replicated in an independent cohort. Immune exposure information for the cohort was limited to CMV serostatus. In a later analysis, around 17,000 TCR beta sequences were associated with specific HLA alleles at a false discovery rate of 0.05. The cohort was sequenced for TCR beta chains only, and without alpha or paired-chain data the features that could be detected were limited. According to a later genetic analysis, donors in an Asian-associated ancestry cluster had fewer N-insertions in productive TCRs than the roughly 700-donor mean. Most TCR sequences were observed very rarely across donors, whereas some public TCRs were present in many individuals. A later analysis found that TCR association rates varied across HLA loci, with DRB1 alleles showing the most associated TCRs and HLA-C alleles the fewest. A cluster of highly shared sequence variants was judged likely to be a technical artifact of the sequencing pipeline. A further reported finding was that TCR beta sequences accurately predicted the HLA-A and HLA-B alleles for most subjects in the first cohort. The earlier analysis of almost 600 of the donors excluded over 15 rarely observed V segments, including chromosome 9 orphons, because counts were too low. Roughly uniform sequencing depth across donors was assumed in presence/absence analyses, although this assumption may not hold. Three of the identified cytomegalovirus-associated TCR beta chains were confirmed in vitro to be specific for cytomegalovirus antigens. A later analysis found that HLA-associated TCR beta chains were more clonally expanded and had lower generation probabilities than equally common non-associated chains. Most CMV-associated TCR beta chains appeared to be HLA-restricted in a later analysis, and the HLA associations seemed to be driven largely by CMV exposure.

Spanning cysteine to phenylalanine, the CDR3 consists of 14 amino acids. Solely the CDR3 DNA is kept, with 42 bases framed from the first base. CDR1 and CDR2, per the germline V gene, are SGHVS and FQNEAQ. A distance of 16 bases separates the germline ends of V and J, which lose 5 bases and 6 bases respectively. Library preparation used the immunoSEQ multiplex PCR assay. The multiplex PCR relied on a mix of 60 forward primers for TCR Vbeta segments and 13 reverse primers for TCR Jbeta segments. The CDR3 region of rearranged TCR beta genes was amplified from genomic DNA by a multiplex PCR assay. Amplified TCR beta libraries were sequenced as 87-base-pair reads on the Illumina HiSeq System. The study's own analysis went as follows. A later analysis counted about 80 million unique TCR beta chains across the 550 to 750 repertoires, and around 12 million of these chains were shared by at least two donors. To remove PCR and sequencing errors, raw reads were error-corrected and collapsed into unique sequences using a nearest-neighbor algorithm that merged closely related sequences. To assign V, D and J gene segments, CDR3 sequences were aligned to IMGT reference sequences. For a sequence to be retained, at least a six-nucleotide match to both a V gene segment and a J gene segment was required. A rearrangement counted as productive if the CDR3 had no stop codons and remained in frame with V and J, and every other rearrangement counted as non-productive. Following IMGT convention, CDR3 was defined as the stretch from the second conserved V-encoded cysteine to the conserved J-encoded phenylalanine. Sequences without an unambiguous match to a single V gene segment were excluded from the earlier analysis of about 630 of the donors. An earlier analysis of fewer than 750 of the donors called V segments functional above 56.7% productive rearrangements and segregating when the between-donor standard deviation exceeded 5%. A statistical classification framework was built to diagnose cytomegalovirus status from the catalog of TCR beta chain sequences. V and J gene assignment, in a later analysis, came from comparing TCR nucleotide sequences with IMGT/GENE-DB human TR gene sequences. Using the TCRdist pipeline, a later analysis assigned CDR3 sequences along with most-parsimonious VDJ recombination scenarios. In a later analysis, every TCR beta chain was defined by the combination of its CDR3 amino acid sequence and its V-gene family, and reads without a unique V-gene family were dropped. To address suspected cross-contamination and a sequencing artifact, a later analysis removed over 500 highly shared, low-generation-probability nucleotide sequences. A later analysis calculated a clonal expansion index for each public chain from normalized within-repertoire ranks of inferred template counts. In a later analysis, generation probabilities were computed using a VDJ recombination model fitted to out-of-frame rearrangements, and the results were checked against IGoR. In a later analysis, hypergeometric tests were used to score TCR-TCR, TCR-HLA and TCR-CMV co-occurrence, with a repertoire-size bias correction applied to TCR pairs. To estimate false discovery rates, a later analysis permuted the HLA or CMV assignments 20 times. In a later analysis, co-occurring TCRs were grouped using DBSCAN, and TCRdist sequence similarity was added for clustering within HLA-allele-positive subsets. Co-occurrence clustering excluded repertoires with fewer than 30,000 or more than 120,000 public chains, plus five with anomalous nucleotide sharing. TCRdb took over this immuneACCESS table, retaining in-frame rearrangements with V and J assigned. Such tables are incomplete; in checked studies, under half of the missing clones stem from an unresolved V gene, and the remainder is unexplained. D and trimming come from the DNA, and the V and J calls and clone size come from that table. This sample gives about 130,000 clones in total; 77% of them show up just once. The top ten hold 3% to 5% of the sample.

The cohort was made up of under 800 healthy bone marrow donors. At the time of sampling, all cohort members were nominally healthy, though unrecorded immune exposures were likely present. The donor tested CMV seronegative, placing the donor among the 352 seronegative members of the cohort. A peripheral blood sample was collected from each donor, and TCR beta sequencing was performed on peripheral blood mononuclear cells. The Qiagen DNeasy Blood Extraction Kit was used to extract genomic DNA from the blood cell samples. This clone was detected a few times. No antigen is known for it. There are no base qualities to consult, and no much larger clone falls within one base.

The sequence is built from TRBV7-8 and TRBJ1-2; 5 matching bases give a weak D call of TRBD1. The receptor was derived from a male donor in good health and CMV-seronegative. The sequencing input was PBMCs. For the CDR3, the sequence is CASSLSRGENGYTF. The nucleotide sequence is TGTGCCAGCAGCCTGTCAAGGGGTGAGAATGGCTACACCTTC. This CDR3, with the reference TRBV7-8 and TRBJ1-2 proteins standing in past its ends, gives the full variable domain GAGVSQSPRYKVAKRGQDVALRCDPISGHVSLFWYQQALGQGPEFLTYFQNEAQLDKSGLPSDRFFAERPEGSVSTLKIQRTQQEDSAVYLCASSLSRGENGYTFGSGTRLTVV.